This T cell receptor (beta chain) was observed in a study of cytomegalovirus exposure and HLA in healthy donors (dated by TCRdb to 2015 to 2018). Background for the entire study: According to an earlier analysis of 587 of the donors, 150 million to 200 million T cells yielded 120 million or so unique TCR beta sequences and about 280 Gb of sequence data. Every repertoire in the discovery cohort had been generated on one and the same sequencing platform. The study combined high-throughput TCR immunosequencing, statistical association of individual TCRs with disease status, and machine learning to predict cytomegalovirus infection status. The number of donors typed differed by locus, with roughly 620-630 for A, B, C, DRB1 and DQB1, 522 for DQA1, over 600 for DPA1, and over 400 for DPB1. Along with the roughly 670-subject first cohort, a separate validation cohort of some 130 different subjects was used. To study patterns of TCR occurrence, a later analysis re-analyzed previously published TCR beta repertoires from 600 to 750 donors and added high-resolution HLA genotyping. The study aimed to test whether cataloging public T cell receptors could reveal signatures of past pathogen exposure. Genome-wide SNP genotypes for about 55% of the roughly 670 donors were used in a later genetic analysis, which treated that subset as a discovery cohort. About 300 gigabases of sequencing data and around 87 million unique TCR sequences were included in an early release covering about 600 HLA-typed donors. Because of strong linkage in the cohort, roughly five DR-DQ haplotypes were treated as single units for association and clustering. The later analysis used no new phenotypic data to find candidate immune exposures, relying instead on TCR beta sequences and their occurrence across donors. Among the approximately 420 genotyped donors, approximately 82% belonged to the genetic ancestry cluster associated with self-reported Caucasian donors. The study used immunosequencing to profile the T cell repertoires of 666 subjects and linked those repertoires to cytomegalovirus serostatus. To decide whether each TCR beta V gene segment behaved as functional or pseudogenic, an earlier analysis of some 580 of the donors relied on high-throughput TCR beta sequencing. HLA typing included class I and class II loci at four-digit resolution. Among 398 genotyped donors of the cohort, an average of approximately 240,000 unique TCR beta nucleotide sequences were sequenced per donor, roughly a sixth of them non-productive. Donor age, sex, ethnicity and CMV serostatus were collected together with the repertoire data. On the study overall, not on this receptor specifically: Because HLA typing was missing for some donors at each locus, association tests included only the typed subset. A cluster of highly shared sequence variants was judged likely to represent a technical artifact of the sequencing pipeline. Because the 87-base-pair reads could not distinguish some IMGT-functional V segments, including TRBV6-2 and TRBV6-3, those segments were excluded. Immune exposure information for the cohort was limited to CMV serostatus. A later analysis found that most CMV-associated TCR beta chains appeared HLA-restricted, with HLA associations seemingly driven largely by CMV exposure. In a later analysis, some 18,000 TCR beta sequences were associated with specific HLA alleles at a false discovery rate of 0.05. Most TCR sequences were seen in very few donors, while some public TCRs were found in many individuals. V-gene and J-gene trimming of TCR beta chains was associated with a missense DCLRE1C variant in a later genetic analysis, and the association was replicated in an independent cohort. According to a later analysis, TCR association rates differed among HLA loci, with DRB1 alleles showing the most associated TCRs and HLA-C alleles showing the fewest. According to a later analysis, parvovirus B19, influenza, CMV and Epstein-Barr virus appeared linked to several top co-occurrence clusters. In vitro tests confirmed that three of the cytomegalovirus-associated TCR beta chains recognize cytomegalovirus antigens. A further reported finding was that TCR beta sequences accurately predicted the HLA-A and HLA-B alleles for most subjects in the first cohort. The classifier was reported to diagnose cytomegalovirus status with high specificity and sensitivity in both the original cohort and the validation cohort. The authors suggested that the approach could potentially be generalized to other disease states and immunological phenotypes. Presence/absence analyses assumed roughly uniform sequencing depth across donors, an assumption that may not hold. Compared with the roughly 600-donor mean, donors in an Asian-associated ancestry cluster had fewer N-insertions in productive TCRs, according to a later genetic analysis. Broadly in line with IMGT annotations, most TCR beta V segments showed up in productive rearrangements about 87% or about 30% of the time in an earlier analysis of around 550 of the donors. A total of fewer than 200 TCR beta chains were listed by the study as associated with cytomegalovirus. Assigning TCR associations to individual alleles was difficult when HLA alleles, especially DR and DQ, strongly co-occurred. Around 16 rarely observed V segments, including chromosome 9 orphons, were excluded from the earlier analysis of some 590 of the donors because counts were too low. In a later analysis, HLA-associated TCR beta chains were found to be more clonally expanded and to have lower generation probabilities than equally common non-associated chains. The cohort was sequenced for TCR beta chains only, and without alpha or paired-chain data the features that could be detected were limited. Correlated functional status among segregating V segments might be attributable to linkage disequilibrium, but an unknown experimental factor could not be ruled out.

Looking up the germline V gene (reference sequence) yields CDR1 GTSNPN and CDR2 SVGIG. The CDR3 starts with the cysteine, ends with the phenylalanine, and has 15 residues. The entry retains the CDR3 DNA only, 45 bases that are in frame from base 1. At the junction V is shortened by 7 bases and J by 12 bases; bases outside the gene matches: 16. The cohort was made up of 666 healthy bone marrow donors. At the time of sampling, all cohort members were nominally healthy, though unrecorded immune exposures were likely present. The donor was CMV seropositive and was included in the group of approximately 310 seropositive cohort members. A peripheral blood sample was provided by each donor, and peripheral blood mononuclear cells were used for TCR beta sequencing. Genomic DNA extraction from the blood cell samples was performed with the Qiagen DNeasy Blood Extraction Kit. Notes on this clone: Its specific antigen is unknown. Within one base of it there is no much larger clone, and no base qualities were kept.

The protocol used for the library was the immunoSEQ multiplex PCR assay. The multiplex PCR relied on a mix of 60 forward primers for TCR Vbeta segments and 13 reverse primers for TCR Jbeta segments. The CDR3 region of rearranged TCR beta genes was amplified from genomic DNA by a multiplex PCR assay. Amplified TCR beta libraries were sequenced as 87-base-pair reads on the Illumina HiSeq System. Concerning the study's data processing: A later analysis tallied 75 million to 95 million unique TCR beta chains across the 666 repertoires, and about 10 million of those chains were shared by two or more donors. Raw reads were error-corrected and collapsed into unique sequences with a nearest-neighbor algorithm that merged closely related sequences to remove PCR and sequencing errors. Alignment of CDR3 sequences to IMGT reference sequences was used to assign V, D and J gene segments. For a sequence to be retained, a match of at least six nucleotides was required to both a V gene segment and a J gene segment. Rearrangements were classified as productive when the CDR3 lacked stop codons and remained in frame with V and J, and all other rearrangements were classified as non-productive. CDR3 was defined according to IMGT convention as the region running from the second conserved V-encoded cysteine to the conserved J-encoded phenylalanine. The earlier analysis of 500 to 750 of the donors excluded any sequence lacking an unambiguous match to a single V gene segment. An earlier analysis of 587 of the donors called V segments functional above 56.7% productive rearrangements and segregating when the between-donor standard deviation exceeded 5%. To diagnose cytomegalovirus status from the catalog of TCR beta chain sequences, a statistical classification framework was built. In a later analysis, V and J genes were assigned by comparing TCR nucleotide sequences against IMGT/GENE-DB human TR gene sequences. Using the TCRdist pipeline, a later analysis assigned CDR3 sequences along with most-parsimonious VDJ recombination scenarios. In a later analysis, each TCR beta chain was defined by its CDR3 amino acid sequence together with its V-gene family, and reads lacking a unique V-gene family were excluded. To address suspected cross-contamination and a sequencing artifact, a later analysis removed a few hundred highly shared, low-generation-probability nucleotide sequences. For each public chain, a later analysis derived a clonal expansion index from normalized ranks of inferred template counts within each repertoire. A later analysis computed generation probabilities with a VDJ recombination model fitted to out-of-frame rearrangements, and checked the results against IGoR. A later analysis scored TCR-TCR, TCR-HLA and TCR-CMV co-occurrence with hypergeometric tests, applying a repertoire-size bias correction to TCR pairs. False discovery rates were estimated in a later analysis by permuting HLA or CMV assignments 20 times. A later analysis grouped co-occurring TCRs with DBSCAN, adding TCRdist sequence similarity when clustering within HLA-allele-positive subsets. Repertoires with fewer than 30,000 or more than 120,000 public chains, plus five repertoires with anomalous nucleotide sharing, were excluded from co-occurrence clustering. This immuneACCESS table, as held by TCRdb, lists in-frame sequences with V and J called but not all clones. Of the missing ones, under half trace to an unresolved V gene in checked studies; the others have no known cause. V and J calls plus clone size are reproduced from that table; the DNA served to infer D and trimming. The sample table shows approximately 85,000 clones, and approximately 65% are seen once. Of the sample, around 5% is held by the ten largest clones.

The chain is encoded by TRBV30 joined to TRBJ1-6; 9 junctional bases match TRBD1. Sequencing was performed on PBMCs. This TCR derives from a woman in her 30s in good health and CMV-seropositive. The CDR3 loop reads CASGGIPGTGLPLHF. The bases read TGTGCCTCGGGTGGGATTCCCGGGACAGGGTTACCCCTCCACTTT.